A selection of T cell receptor beta chains follows, all from one sample in a study of long-term antiretroviral therapy in people with HIV. Assay used: immunoSEQ multiplex PCR; TCRdb lists only in-frame clones, some missing. Of 20,000 to 25,000 clones in the sample, roughly 86% were seen once. Here the sequenced sample was unsorted PBMCs, taken just under 2.7 years after starting antiretroviral therapy. These receptors originate from a woman aged 50 to 65 with HIV. CDR3s include the opening cysteine and the closing phenylalanine or tryptophan. A D gene is named only where the DNA matches it firmly. Expanded clones are given a class, and other clones once, few, many or no size at all.

V gene	clone size	J gene	D gene	CDR3 DNA	CDR3 protein
TRBV7-9	.	TRBJ2-1	.	TGTGCCAGCAGCGACACTAGCTCCTACAATGAGCAGTTCTTC	CASSDTSSYNEQFF
TRBV7-2	.	TRBJ2-7	.	TGTGCCAGCAGCGTTACCTACGAGCAGTACTTC	CASSVTYEQYF
TRBV27	.	TRBJ2-7	.	TGTGCCAGCAGTCGTCTAGGCTACGAGCAGTACTTC	CASSRLGYEQYF
TRBV4-1	.	TRBJ2-3	.	TGCGCCAGCAGCCAAGATAGGAACACAGATACGCAGTATTTT	CASSQDRNTDTQYF
TRBV6-6	once	TRBJ1-1	TRBD1	TGTGCCAGCAGTCAGACAGGGGTTGGTACTGAAGCTTTCTTT	CASSQTGVGTEAFF
TRBV6-4	.	TRBJ2-7	TRBD1	TGTGCCAGCAGGGGACAGGGTTTGTGCGAGCAGTACTTC	CASRGQGLCEQYF
TRBV5-3	.	TRBJ1-5	TRBD1	TGTGCCAGAAGCAGCGCCCGGGACAGGGACCATCAGCCCCAGCATTTT	CARSSARDRDHQPQHF
TRBV6-1	.	TRBJ2-7	.	TGTGCCTCCGGAATCTACGAGCAGTACTTC	CASGIYEQYF
TRBV28	.	TRBJ1-4	.	TGTGCCAGCAGTTCGGCGCGACTGTTTTTT	CASSSARLFF
TRBV29-1	.	TRBJ1-2	.	TGCAGCGTTGAGAAGGGCCTGTCGGGCTATGGCTACACCTTC	CSVEKGLSGYGYTF
TRBV28	.	TRBJ2-1	TRBD2	TGTGCCAGCAGTAAGCGGGACTCCTACAATGAGCAGTTCTTC	CASSKRDSYNEQFF
TRBV7-9	.	TRBJ2-7	.	TGTGCCAGCAGCTTAGGGGACTCAGCCTACGAGCAGTACTTC	CASSLGDSAYEQYF
TRBV28	.	TRBJ2-2	.	TGTGCCAGCAGTTTACAGCTCTCAAGCGGGGAGCTGTTTTTT	CASSLQLSSGELFF
TRBV27	once	TRBJ1-6	TRBD1	TGTGCCAGCAGTTTGGGGACAGGGACTTCACCCCTCCACTTT	CASSLGTGTSPLHF
TRBV18	.	TRBJ1-2	.	TGTGCCAGCTCAATATCCCCAGGGGAGGCTAACTATGGCTACACCTTC	CASSISPGEANYGYTF
TRBV9	.	TRBJ1-1	.	TGTGCCAGCAGCGTACAGGGAGGGAACACTGAAGCTTTCTTT	CASSVQGGNTEAFF
TRBV7-9	.	TRBJ2-3	.	TGTGCCAGCAAATGGGCCTTCACAGATACGCAGTATTTT	CASKWAFTDTQYF
TRBV13	.	TRBJ1-1	.	TGTGCCAGCAGCTTAGGGGCATGGGCCCATCGGCAGACGAACACTGAAGCTTTCTTT	CASSLGAWAHRQTNTEAFF
TRBV7-9	.	TRBJ1-1	.	TGTGCCAGCAGCTTAGTGACGAACACTGAAGCTTTCTTT	CASSLVTNTEAFF
TRBV7-9	.	TRBJ2-1	TRBD2	TGTGCCAGCAGCTTAGATAGCGGGAGGCCCTCGGGTGAGCAGTTCTTC	CASSLDSGRPSGEQFF
TRBV2	.	TRBJ2-5	.	TGTGCCAGCCGGGCCAGCTTCCCAGAGACCCAGTACTTC	CASRASFPETQYF
TRBV7-2	.	TRBJ2-5	.	TGTGCCAGCAGCTCCGGGACGTGGGAGACCCAGTACTTC	CASSSGTWETQYF
TRBV19	.	TRBJ2-3	.	TGTGCCAGTACGGACCGGGGAATCACAGATACGCAGTATTTT	CASTDRGITDTQYF
TRBV9	.	TRBJ2-7	.	TGTGCCAGCAGCGAGGGAGACGGCTCCTACGAGCAGTACTTC	CASSEGDGSYEQYF
TRBV5-6	.	TRBJ1-4	.	TGTGCCAGCAGCTCTACCGGGCTTCAGAATGAAAAACTGTTTTTT	CASSSTGLQNEKLFF
TRBV12-5	.	TRBJ2-1	.	TGTGCTAGTGGTTTGGCGCAGTTCTTC	CASGLAQFF